Included here is one T cell receptor (beta chain) sequence, with context. This specimen belongs to a study of blood T cell repertoires in COVID-19. Turning to the study itself: Acute and convalescent COVID-19 samples came from the United States, Italy and Spain. T cells, B-cell-depleted T cells, or PBMCs supplied cDNA or gDNA.

Across about two dozen US areas, participants ranged in age from about 18 to 100 years. In the original workflow: Scientists estimated how many nucleated cells there were by amplifying reference gene primers. TCRdb keeps only in-frame clones here, not all; method: immunoSEQ multiplex PCR. For V, J and clone size, that table is used; D and trimming come from the DNA. The profile shows around 310,000 clones, about nine tenths of them singletons. Sequencing was carried out using PBMCs or T cells enriched from blood (not recorded which). This receptor was obtained from a woman aged 25 to 45 who had recovered from COVID-19.

The CDR3: CASSFEGSSYEQYF. The CDR3 bases are TGTGCCAGCAGCTTCGAGGGCAGCTCCTACGAGCAGTACTTC. The chain carries TRBV11-2 and TRBJ2-7; TRBD2 might be the D (5 bases). V lost 3 bases and J 0 bases, leaving 9 bases between the germline ends. This CDR3 is built from 14 residues. The germline V gene encodes CDR1 SGHAT and CDR2 FQNNGV.